Presented here are 24 T cell receptor beta chains from one specimen sequenced in a study of cytomegalovirus exposure and HLA in healthy donors (dated by TCRdb to the late 2010s). The library was prepared using the immunoSEQ multiplex PCR assay. For the multiplex PCR, a mixture combining 60 forward primers for TCR Vbeta segments and 13 reverse primers for TCR Jbeta segments was used. In TCRdb, the immuneACCESS table is reduced to in-frame sequences with V and J assigned. These tables do not hold every clone; where another copy was compared, an unresolved V gene accounts for under half, and the others remain unexplained. The sample contains about 140,000 clones, 82% of them found a single time. The ten largest clones add up to under 10% of the sample. Input material: PBMCs. The receptors were gathered from a woman aged 60 to 75 in good health and CMV-seropositive.

This clone was counted between two and nine times. The V gene is TRBV28, the J gene TRBJ2-7; 7 positions agree with TRBD1. Trimming removed 6 bases from V and 2 bases from J; junction bases left unmatched: 7. This CDR3 region has 14 residues. CDR1 and CDR2 (germline): MDHEN, SYDVKM. CDR3 sequence: CASRSGQVAYEQYF. The CDR3 nucleotides are TGTGCCAGCAGATCCGGACAGGTGGCCTACGAGCAGTACTTC. Variable domain in full (rest from reference TRBV28 and TRBJ2-7): DVKVTQSSRYLVKRTGEKVFLECVQDMDHENMFWYRQDPGLGLRLIYFSYDVKMKEKGDIPEGYSVSREKKERFSLILESASTNQTSMYLCASRSGQVAYEQYFGPGTRLTVT.

The chain carries TRBV7-8 and TRBJ2-7; D ambiguous. This CDR3 comprises 12 residues. Germline CDR1 SGHVS, CDR2 FQNEAQ. Trimming took off 3 bases at V and 6 bases at J, with 9 bases between the two ends. The CDR3 DNA follows: TGTGCCAGCAGCTTCAGGCCTGGCGAGCAGTACTTC. Its protein is CASSFRPGEQYF.

The chain employs TRBV10-3 and TRBJ2-7; 13 nucleotides line up with TRBD2. The V and J ends lost 4 bases and 2 bases, in that order; junction bases with no gene match: 5. Per the germline V gene, CDR1 is ENHRY and CDR2 is SYGVKD. CDR3 length: 16 residues. The CDR3 DNA is TGTGCCATCAGTGGGTGGGGGACTAGCGGGACCTACGAGCAGTACTTC. This translates into CAISGWGTSGTYEQYF.

The chain uses TRBV28 and TRBJ2-1; 8 bases map to TRBD1. CDR3 size: 15 residues. V lost 6 bases and J lost 4; bases outside the gene matches: 8. CDR1 MDHEN and CDR2 SYDVKM come from the germline V gene. CDR3: CASSPDRGTYNEQFF. CDR3 in DNA: TGTGCCAGCAGCCCAGACAGGGGTACTTACAATGAGCAGTTCTTC.

The gene calls are TRBV28 and TRBJ1-2; D is uncertain. Germline values: CDR1 MDHEN, CDR2 SYDVKM. V was shortened by 4 bases and J by 3 bases, with 12 bases between the two germline ends. The CDR3 consists of 14 residues. This chain's CDR3 is CASSSQGRDYGYTF. The CDR3 nucleotides are TGTGCCAGCAGTTCCCAAGGGCGGGACTATGGCTACACCTTC.

The rearrangement uses TRBV7-3 and TRBJ2-5, with D unresolved. The CDR3 loop spans 13 amino acids. Germline CDR1 is SGHTA and CDR2 is FQGTGA. Trimming took 2 bases from V and 3 from J, leaving 7 bases between them. The CDR3 protein is CASSLGGKETQYF. CDR3 sequence (DNA): TGTGCCAGCAGCTTAGGCGGAAAAGAGACCCAGTACTTC.

The rearrangement uses TRBV9 and TRBJ1-5; 10 bases fit TRBD1. This CDR3 comprises 15 residues. V was clipped by 5 bases and J by 5 bases; unmatched bases: 7. Germline V gene lookup returns CDR1 SGDLS and CDR2 YYNGEE. The CDR3 DNA sequence: TGTGCCAGCAGTCAGGGACAGGGGACGTATCAGCCCCAGCATTTT. Translated, it gives CASSQGQGTYQPQHF.

J is TRBJ2-7 and V is TRBV5-1, with TRBD2 identical over 10 bases. The CDR3 is 17 amino acids. The V segment lost 2 bases and the J segment 1 base; nucleotides outside the gene matches: 9. Germline CDR1 and CDR2: SGHRS and YFSETQ. CDR3 sequence (DNA): TGCGCCAGCAGCTTCGCGCCTAGCGGGGGCAAGTCCTACGAGCAGTACTTC. Translating it yields CASSFAPSGGKSYEQYF.

J is TRBJ1-5 and V is TRBV30, with a possible D match to TRBD1 (5 bases). The V gene's germline CDR1 is GTSNPN and CDR2 SVGIG (reference sequence). This CDR3 region has 13 residues. The ends were cut back, 3 bases at V and 3 bases at J, with 9 bases in the middle. Here the CDR3 reads CAWSIQDNQPQHF. CDR3 DNA: TGTGCCTGGAGCATACAGGACAATCAGCCCCAGCATTTT.

The J gene is TRBJ2-1, the V gene TRBV7-8, with 12 bases matching TRBD2. Germline V lookup: CDR1 SGHVS, CDR2 FQNEAQ. This CDR3 is built from 18 residues. The V and J ends lost 2 bases and 7 bases, in that order; junction bases with no gene match: 12. The DNA of the CDR3 is TGTGCCAGCAGCTTACCCCGACGGCTAGCGGGAGGGAGGAATGAGCAGTTCTTC. Translated: CASSLPRRLAGGRNEQFF.

This chain joins TRBV7-3 and TRBJ1-2, with D hard to call. CDR3 length equals 14 residues. Trimming stripped 3 bases from V and 4 bases from J, with 12 bases between. The germline V gene has CDR1 SGHTA and CDR2 FQGTGA. CDR3 sequence reads: CASSFTRSVYGYTF. CDR3 coding DNA: TGTGCCAGCAGCTTTACGAGGTCGGTCTATGGCTACACCTTC.

This chain uses TRBV5-1 with TRBJ2-5, with TRBD2 identical over 11 bases. The CDR3 covers 16 residues. V lost 1 base and J lost 6; bases outside the gene matches: 8. Germline-derived CDR1 and CDR2 are SGHRS and YFSETQ. The DNA for the CDR3 is TGCGCCAGCAGCTTGTTCCTAGCGGGAGGCGTGAAGACCCAGTACTTC. It specifies CASSLFLAGGVKTQYF.

The chain carries TRBV6-5 and TRBJ2-1; TRBD2 matches 14 bases. The V and J ends lost 6 bases and 5 bases, in that order; junction bases with no gene match: 0. Germline lookup yields CDR1 MNHEY and CDR2 SVGAGI. CDR3 length: 14 amino acids. CDR3 region: CASRGLAGDNEQFF. The CDR3, as DNA: TGTGCCAGCAGGGGACTAGCGGGAGACAATGAGCAGTTCTTC.

The chain combines TRBV14 with TRBJ2-5; 7 nucleotides match TRBD1. The CDR3 length is 15 residues. Losses at the gene ends were 3 bases for V and 5 bases for J; bases not matched to a gene: 9. CDR1 is SGHDN, CDR2 FVKESK, per germline. CDR3 sequence: CASSQRDSLRETQYF. The CDR3 region has the DNA TGTGCCAGCAGCCAGAGGGACAGCCTTCGGGAGACCCAGTACTTC.

The rearrangement links TRBV11-3 to TRBJ2-7, with D unclear. V lost 3 bases and J 1 base, leaving 7 bases between the germline ends. The CDR3 spans 13 residues. Germline V CDR1 and CDR2: SGHNT, YENEEA. The CDR3: CASSFLMSYEQYF. DNA for the CDR3: TGTGCCAGCAGCTTTCTTATGTCCTACGAGCAGTACTTC.

The V gene is TRBV6-1, the J gene TRBJ2-7; D is ambiguous. CDR1 is MNHNS, CDR2 SASEGT, per germline. The CDR3 is made up of 15 amino acids. V gave up 1 base and J gave up 2 bases, with 12 bases separating them. CDR3 sequence: CASSEEINSAYEQYF. The CDR3 DNA reads as TGTGCCAGCAGTGAAGAGATAAACAGTGCCTACGAGCAGTACTTC.

A few counts support this clone. This chain uses TRBV4-1 with TRBJ2-5; D unresolved. The CDR3 runs 13 residues. Trimming shortened V by 4 bases and J by 5 bases, and 11 bases separated the two germline ends. Germline values: CDR1 MGHRA, CDR2 YSYEKL. The CDR3 nucleotides are TGCGCCAGCAGCCCCCCCCTCGGGGAGACCCAGTACTTC. Translating gives CASSPPLGETQYF.

The chain employs TRBV28 and TRBJ1-2; 8 nucleotides agree with TRBD1. The CDR3 runs to 14 residues. V lost 7 bases and J lost 7; bases outside the gene matches: 11. Germline CDR1 is MDHEN and CDR2 is SYDVKM. CDR3 sequence: CASTLDREDRGYTF. CDR3 nucleotide sequence: TGTGCCAGCACCCTGGACAGGGAAGATCGTGGCTACACCTTC.

This clone appeared a few times. The rearrangement uses TRBV6-1 and TRBJ2-1, with TRBD2 matching 9 bases. The V segment lost 3 bases and the J segment 1 base; nucleotides outside the gene matches: 1. CDR3 length: 15 amino acids. The germline CDR1 and CDR2 sequences are MNHNS and SASEGT. The CDR3: CASSETSGSYNEQFF. The CDR3 DNA reads as TGTGCCAGCAGTGAGACTAGCGGATCCTACAATGAGCAGTTCTTC.

The rearrangement joins TRBV7-6 to TRBJ2-7; D is possibly TRBD1 (6 bases). CDR1 and CDR2 (germline): SGHVS, FNYEAQ. The CDR3 spans 15 residues. V was trimmed by 1 base and J by 5 bases, leaving 15 bases between them. CDR3 protein: CASSLGGRGRDEQYF. In DNA form, the CDR3 reads TGTGCCAGCAGCTTAGGGGGCAGGGGAAGGGACGAGCAGTACTTC.

The chain joins TRBV14 to TRBJ1-4, with a tentative D call TRBD1 (5 bases). CDR1 is SGHDN and CDR2 is FVKESK in the germline V gene. CDR3 length: 17 residues. Trimming took 4 bases from V and 4 from J, leaving 19 bases between them. CDR3 in DNA: TGTGCCAGCAGCCCCCGGGTCGGGGGGAACCTTAATGAAAAACTGTTTTTT. This codes for CASSPRVGGNLNEKLFF.

CDR3 in DNA: TGTGCCAGCAGCCCCGACCCGGACAGGCTAACCTACGAGCAGTACTTC. Translated, it gives CASSPDPDRLTYEQYF. The V call is TRBV7-2, the J call TRBJ2-7, with 7 bases that match TRBD1. This CDR3 spans 16 amino acids. Germline CDR1 is SGHTA and CDR2 is FQGNSA. With 5 bases clipped from V and 2 bases from J, the junction kept 12 bases outside the gene matches. Full variable domain (remainder filled in from reference TRBV7-2 and TRBJ2-7): GAGVSQSPSNKVTEKGKDVELRCDPISGHTALYWYRQSLGQGLEFLIYFQGNSAPDKSGLPSDRFSAERTGGSVSTLTIQRTQQEDSAVYLCASSPDPDRLTYEQYFGPGTRLTVT.

V is TRBV7-9 and J is TRBJ2-7; D might be TRBD1 (5 bases). Trimming cost V 5 bases and J 3 bases, with 11 bases left between them. The CDR3 loop spans 13 amino acids. CDR1 is SEHNR, CDR2 FQNEAQ, per germline (reference sequence). CDR3 loop: CASSPQGNYEQYF. The CDR3 region has the DNA TGTGCCAGCAGCCCCCAGGGAAACTACGAGCAGTACTTC.

The chain carries TRBV18 and TRBJ2-7; 7 bases align to TRBD1. The germline V gene encodes CDR1 KGHSH and CDR2 LQKENI. The CDR3 has 15 amino acids. V lost 4 bases to trimming and J lost 0 bases; unmatched junction nucleotides: 6. The DNA for the CDR3 is TGTGCCAGCTCACAGACAGGGAAGAACTCCTACGAGCAGTACTTC. Encoded protein: CASSQTGKNSYEQYF.